The 8 T cell receptor beta chains in this list originate from one sample, sequenced in a study of blood T cell repertoires in COVID-19. The data were produced by immunoSEQ multiplex PCR, yet TCRdb's version contains in-frame clones alone and is incomplete. The sample lists more than 85,000 clones, 81% seen once, with less than 45% in the top ten. The sample taken for sequencing was peripheral blood. Receptors originate from a man at least 80 years old with acute or convalescent COVID-19.

V gene TRBV5-5 combines with J gene TRBJ2-7, with TRBD1 identical over 8 bases. With 2 bases clipped from V and 0 bases from J, the junction kept 4 bases outside the gene matches. CDR1 and CDR2 from the germline V gene are SGHKS and YYEKEE (reference sequence). CDR3 size: 15 residues. The CDR3 is CASSLTTGVSYEQYF. The CDR3 DNA follows: TGTGCCAGCAGCTTAACGACAGGGGTCTCCTACGAGCAGTACTTC.

The CDR3 is CASDTGDRVYEQYF. The CDR3 DNA reads as TGTGCCAGCGATACAGGGGACCGGGTTTACGAGCAGTACTTC. The rearrangement uses TRBV18 and TRBJ2-7; 7 bases are a match to TRBD1. Germline V gene data show CDR1 as KGHSH and CDR2 as LQKENI. V was pared by 8 bases and J by 4 bases, with 11 bases of the junction left unmatched. This CDR3 spans 14 amino acids.

J is TRBJ2-3 and V is TRBV4-3; 7 nucleotides align to TRBD2. This CDR3 is built from 14 residues. Looked up from germline, CDR1 is LGHNA and CDR2 is YSLEER. Losses at the gene ends were 0 bases for V and 9 bases for J; bases not matched to a gene: 6. The CDR3 sequence: CASSQDGAGVTQYF. The CDR3 nucleotides are TGCGCCAGCAGCCAAGACGGTGCGGGAGTCACGCAGTATTTT.

The V gene is TRBV24-1, the J gene TRBJ2-5; D perhaps matches TRBD1 (5 bases). This CDR3 region has 13 residues. The V gene lost 3 bases and the J gene lost 5 bases, with 9 bases spanning the gap. CDR1 KGHDR and CDR2 SFDVKD come from the germline V gene. CDR3 region: CATSDAGLETQYF. The CDR3 DNA sequence: TGTGCCACCAGTGATGCAGGGCTGGAGACCCAGTACTTC.

The rearrangement joins TRBV24-1 to TRBJ2-5; tentatively, D is TRBD1 (7 bases). Deletions cut 2 bases from V and 2 bases from J, with 14 bases between. The CDR3 spans 16 residues. Germline-derived CDR1 and CDR2 are KGHDR and SFDVKD. The CDR3 region has the DNA TGTGCCACCAGTGATTCGGGGGACAGTCGGCAAGAGACCCAGTACTTC. Protein: CATSDSGDSRQETQYF.

The rearrangement links TRBV4-2 to TRBJ1-4; 7 bases agree with TRBD1. Per the germline V gene, CDR1 is LGHNA and CDR2 is YNFKEQ. This CDR3 comprises 16 residues. Trimming at V came to 3 bases and at J to 6 bases, leaving 10 bases not matched to a gene. CDR3 DNA sequence: TGTGCCAGCAGCCAGGGAGACAGGGTAAAGGATGAAAAACTGTTTTTT. Its translation is CASSQGDRVKDEKLFF.

V gene TRBV7-2 combines with J gene TRBJ2-5; a weak D match, TRBD2 (5 bases). Germline assignment: CDR1 SGHTA and CDR2 FQGNSA. This CDR3 contains 15 residues. V was clipped by 5 bases and J by 5 bases, with 18 bases between them. The CDR3 reads CASSTGTTTGETQYF. In DNA form, the CDR3 reads TGTGCCAGCAGCACCGGTACAACGACGGGGGAGACCCAGTACTTC.

The V gene is TRBV7-2, the J gene TRBJ1-1; 8 bases map to TRBD1. The CDR3 spans 15 residues. V shed 1 base, J shed 5 bases, and the junction held 6 bases outside the gene matches. Germline values: CDR1 SGHTA, CDR2 FQGNSA. CDR3 bases: TGTGCCAGCAGCTTAGTTCGACAGGGGAAGACTGAAGCTTTCTTT. Residues: CASSLVRQGKTEAFF.